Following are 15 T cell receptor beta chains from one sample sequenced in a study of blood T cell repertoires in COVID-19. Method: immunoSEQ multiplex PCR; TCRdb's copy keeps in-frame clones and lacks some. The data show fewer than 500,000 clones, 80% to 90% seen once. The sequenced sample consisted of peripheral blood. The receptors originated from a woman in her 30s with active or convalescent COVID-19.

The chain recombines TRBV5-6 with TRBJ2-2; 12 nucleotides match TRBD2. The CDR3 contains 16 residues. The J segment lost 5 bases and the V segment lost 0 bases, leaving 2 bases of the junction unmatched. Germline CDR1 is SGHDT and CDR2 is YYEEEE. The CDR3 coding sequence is TGTGCCAGCAGCTTGGCGGGGACTAGCGGGACCGGGGAGCTGTTTTTT. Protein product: CASSLAGTSGTGELFF.

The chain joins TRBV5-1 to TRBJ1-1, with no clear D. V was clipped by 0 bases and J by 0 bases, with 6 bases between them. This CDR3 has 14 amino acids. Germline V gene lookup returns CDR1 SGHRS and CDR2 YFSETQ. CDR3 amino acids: CASSLGPMNTEAFF. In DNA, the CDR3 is TGCGCCAGCAGCTTGGGTCCCATGAACACTGAAGCTTTCTTT.

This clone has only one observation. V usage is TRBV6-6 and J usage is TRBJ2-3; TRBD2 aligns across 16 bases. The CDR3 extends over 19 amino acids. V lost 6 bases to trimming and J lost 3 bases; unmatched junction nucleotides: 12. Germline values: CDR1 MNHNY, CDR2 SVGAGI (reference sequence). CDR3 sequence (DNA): TGTGCCAGCAGCTATTCCGGGACTAGCGGGAGGGTTGGTACAGATACGCAGTATTTT. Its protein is CASSYSGTSGRVGTDTQYF.

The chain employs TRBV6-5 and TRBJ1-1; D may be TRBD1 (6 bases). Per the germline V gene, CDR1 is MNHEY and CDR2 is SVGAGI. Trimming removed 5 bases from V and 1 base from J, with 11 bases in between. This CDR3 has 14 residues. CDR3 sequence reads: CASSHWTENTEAFF. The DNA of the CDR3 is TGTGCCAGCAGTCATTGGACAGAGAACACTGAAGCTTTCTTT.

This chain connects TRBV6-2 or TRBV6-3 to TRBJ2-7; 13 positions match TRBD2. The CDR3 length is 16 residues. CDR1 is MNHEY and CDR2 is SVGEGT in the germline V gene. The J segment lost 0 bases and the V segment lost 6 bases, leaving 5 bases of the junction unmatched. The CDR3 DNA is TGTGCCAGCAGCCTAACTAGCGGGGGGGCCTCCTACGAGCAGTACTTC. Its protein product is CASSLTSGGASYEQYF.

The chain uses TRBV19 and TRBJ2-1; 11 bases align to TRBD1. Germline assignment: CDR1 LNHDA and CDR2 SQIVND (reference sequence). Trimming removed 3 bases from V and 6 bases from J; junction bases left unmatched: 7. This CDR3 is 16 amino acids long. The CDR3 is CASSIRGGTGGNEQFF. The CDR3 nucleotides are TGTGCCAGTAGTATCAGGGGAGGGACAGGGGGCAATGAGCAGTTCTTC.

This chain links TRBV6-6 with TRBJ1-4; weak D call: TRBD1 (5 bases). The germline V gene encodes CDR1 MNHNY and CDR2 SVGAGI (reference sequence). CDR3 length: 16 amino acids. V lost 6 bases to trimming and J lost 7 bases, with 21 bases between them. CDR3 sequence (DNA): TGTGCCAGCAGCCGTGAGGACACCGCGAAATTTGAAAAACTGTTTTTT. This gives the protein CASSREDTAKFEKLFF.

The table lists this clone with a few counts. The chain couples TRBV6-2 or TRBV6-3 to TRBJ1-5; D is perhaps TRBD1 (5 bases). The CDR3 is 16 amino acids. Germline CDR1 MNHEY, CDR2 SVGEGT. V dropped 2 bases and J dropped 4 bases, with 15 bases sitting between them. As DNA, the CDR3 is TGTGCCAGCAGTTACACCGGCGGGGGATATAATCAGCCCCAGCATTTT. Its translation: CASSYTGGGYNQPQHF.

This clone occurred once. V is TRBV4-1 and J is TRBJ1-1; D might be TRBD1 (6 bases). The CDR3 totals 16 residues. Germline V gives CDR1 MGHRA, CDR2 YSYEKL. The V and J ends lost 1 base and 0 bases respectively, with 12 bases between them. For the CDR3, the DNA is TGCGCCAGCAGCCAAGGGCGGGCAGGGGTGAACACTGAAGCTTTCTTT. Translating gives CASSQGRAGVNTEAFF.

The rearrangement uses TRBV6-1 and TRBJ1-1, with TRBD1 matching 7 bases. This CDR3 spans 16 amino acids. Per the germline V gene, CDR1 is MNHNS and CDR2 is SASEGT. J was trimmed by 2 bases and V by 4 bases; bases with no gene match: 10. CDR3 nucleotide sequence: TGTGCCAGCAGTGCGGCTCTCGGACAGGCTAACACTGAAGCTTTCTTT. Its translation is CASSAALGQANTEAFF.

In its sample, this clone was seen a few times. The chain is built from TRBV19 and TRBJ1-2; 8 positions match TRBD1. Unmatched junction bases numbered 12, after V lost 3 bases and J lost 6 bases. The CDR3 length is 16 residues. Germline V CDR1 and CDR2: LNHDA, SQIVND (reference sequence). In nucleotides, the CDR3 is TGTGCCAGTAGTATGGATCCCGTTTCCAGGGGGCATGGCTACACCTTC. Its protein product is CASSMDPVSRGHGYTF.

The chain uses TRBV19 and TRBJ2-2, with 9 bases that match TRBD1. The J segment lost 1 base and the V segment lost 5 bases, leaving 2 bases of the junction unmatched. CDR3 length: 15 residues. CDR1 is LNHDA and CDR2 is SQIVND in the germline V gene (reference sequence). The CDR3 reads CASSDRGMNTGELFF. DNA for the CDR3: TGTGCCAGTAGTGACAGGGGGATGAACACCGGGGAGCTGTTTTTT.

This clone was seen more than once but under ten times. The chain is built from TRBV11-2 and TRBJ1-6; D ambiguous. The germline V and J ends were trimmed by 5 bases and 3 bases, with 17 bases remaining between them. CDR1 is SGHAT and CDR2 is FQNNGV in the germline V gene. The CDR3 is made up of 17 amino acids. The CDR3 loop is CASSLTGKMGYNSPLHF. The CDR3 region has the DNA TGTGCCAGCAGCCTAACCGGGAAGATGGGCTATAATTCACCCCTCCACTTT.

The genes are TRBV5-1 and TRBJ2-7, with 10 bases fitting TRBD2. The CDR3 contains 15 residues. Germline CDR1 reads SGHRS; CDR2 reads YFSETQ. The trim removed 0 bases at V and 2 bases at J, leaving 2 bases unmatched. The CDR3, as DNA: TGCGCCAGCAGCTTGGACCTAGCGGGAGCCTACGAGCAGTACTTC. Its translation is CASSLDLAGAYEQYF.

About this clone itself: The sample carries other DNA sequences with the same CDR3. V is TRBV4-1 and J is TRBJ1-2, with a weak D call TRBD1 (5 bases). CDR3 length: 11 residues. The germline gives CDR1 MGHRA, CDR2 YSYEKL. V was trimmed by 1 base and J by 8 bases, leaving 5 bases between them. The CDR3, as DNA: TGCGCCAGCAGCCAAGGGACAGGCTACACCTTC. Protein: CASSQGTGYTF.